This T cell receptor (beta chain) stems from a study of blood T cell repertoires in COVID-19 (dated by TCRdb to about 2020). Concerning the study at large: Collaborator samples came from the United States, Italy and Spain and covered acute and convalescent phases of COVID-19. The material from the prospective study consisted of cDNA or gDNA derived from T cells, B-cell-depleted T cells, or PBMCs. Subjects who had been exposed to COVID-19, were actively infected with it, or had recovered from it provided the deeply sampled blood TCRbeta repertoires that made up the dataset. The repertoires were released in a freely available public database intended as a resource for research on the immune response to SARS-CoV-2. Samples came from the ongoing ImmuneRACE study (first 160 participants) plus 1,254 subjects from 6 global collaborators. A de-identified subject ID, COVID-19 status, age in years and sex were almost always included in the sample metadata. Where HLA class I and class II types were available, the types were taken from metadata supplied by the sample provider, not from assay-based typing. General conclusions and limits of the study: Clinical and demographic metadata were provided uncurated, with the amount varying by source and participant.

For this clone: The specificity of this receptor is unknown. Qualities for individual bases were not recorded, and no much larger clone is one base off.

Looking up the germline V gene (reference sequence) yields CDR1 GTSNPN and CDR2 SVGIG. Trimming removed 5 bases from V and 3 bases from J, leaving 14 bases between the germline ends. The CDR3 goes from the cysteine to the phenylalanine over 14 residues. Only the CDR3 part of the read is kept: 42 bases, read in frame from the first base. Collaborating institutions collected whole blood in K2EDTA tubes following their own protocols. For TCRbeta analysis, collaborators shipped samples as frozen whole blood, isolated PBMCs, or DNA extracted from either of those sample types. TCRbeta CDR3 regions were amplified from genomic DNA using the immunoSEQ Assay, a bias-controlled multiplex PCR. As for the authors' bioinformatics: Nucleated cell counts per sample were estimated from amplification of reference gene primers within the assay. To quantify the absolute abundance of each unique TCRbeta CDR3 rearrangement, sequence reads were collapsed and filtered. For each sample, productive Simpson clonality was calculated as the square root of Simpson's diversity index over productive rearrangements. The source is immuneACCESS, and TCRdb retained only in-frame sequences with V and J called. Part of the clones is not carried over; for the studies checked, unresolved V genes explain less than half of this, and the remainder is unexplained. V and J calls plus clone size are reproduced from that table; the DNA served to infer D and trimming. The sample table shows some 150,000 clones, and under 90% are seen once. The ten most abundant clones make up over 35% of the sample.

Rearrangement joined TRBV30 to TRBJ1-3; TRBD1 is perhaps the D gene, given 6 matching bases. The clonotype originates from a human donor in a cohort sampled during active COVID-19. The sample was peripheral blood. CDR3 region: CAWDTGTRGNTIYF. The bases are TGTGCCTGGGACACAGGGACCCGTGGAAACACCATATATTTT. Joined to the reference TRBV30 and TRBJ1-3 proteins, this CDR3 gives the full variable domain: SQTIHQWPATLVQPVGSPLSLECTVEGTSNPNLYWYRQAAGRGLQLLFYSVGIGQISSEVPQNLSASRPQDRQFILSSKKLLLSDSGFYLCAWDTGTRGNTIYFGEGSWLTVV.